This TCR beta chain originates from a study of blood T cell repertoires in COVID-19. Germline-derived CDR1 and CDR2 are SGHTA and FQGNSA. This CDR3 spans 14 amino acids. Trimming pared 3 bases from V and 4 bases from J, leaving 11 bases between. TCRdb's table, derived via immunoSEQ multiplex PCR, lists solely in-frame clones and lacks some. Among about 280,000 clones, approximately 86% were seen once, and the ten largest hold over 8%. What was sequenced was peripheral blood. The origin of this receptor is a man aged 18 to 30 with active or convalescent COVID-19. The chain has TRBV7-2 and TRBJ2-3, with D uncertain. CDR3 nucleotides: TGTGCCAGCAGCTTCCCCGGTTATCCAGATACGCAGTATTTT. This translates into CASSFPGYPDTQYF.